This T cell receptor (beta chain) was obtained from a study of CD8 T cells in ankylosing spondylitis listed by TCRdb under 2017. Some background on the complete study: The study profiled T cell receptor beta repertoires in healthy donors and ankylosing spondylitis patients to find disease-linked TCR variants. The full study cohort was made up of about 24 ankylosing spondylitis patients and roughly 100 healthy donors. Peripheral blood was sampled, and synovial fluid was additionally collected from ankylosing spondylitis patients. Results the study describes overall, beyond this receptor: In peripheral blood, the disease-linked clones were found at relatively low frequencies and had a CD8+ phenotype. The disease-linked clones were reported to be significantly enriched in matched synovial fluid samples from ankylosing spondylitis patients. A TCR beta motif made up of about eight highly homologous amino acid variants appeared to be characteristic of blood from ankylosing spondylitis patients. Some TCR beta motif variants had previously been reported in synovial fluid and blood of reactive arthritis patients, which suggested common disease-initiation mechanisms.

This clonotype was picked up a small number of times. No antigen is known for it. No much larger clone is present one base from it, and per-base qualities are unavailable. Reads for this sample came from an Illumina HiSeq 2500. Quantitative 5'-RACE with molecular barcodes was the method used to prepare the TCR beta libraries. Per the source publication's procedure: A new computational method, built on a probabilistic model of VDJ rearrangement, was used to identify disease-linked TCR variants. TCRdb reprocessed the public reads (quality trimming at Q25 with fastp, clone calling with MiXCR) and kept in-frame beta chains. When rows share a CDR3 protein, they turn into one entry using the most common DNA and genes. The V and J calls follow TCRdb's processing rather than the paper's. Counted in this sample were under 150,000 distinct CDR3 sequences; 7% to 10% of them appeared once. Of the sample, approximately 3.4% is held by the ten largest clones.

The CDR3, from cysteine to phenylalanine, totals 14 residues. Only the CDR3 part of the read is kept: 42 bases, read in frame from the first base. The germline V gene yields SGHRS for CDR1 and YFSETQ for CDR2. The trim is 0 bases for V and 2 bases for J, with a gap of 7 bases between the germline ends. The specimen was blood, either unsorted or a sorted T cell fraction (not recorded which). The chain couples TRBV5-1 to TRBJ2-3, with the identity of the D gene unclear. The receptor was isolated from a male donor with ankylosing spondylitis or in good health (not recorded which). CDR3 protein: CASSLVSDTDTQYF. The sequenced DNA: TGCGCCAGCAGCTTGGTGTCCGACACAGATACGCAGTATTTT.